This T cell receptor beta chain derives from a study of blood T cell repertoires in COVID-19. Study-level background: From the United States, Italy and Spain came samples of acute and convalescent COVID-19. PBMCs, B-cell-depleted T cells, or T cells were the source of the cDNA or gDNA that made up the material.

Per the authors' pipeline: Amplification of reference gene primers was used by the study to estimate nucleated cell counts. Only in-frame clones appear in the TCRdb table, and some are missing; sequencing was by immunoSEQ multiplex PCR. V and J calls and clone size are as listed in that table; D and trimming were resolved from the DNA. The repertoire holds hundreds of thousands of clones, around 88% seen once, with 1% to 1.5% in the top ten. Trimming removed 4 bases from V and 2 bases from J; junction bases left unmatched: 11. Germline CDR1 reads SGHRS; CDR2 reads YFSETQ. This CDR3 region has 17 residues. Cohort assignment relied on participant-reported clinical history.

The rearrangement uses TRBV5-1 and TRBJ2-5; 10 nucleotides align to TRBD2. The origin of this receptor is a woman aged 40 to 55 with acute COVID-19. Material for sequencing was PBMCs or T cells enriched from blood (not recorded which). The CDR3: CASSPPSSGSLQETQYF. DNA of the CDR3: TGCGCCAGCAGCCCACCTTCTAGCGGGAGTCTGCAAGAGACCCAGTACTTC.